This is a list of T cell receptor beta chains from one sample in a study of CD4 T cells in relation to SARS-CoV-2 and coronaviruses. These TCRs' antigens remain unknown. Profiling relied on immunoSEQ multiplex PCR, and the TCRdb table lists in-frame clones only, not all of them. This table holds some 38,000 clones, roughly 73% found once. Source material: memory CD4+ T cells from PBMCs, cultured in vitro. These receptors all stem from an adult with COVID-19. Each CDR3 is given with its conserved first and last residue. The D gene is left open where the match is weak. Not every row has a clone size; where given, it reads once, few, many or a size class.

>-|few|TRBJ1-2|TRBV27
CASSLSPGAPYGYTF
TGTGCCAGCAGTTTATCCCCCGGAGCGCCATATGGCTACACCTTC
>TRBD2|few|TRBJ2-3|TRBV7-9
CASSLTSGTDTQYF
TGTGCCAGCAGCTTAACTAGCGGCACAGATACGCAGTATTTT
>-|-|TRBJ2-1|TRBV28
CASSSKLSSYNEQFF
TGTGCCAGCAGTTCGAAACTCAGCTCCTACAATGAGCAGTTCTTC
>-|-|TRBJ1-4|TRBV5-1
CASSLEGRGSTNEKLFF
TGCGCCAGCAGCTTGGAAGGTCGGGGGTCGACTAATGAAAAACTGTTTTTT
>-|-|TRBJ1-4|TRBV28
CASSKATNEKLFF
TGTGCCAGCAGCAAGGCGACTAATGAAAAACTGTTTTTT
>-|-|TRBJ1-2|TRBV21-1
CASSIRTGGIYGYTF
TGTGCCAGCAGCATTCGGACCGGGGGTATCTATGGCTACACCTTC
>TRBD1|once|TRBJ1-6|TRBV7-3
CASRQGTADSPLHF
TGTGCCAGCAGACAAGGGACAGCAGACTCACCCCTCCACTTT
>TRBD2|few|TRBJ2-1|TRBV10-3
CAIRGLAAYNEQFF
TGTGCCATCAGGGGACTAGCGGCCTACAATGAGCAGTTCTTC
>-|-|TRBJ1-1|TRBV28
CASSLYRTVAFF
TGTGCCAGCAGTTTATACAGGACAGTGGCTTTCTTT
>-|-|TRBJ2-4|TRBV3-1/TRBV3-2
CASSQAVKNIQYF
TGTGCCAGCAGCCAGGCGGTTAAAAACATTCAGTACTTC
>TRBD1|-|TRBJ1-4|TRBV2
CASSDRGTNEKLFF
TGTGCCAGCAGCGACAGGGGAACTAATGAAAAACTGTTTTTT
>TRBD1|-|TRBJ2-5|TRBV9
CASSDYGTGQETQYF
TGTGCCAGCAGCGATTACGGGACAGGACAAGAGACCCAGTACTTC
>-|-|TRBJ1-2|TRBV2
CASLLRGASGRGYTF
TGTGCCAGCCTCCTGAGGGGCGCGAGTGGGAGGGGCTACACCTTC
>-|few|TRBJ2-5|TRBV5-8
CASSLARVGGETQYF
TGTGCCAGCAGCTTGGCCCGCGTTGGAGGGGAGACCCAGTACTTC
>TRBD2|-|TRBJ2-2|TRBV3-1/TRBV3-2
CASSQGLAGGFPGELFF
TGTGCCAGCAGCCAAGGACTAGCGGGAGGGTTCCCCGGGGAGCTGTTTTTT